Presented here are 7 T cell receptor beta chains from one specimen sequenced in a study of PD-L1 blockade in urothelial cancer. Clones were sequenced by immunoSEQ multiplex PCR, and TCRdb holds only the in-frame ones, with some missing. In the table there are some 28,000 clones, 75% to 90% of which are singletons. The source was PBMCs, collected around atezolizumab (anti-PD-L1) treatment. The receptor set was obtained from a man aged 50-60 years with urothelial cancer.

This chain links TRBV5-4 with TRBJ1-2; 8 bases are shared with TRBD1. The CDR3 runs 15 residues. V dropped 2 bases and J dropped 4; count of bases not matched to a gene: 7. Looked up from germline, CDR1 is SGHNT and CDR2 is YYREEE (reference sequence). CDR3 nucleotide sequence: TGTGCCAGCAGCTTCATGGACAGGGAGGGCTATGGCTACACCTTC. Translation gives CASSFMDREGYGYTF.

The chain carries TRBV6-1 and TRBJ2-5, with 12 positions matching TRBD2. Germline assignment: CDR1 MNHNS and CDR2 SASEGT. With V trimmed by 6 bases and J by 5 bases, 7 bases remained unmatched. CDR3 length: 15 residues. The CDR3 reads CASSSTSGRKETQYF. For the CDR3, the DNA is TGTGCCAGCAGCTCTACTAGCGGGAGGAAGGAGACCCAGTACTTC.

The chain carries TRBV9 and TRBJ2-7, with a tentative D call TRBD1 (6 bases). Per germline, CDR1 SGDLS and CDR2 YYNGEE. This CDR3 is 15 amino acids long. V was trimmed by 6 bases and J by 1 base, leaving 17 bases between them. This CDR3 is CASNTHRVMSYEQYV. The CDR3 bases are TGTGCCAGCAATACCCACAGGGTCATGTCCTACGAGCAGTACGTC.

CDR3 in amino acids: CASSLDRSSYNEQFF. CDR3 bases: TGTGCCAGCAGCTTAGACAGAAGCTCCTACAATGAGCAGTTCTTC. The chain joins TRBV7-2 to TRBJ2-1; D is undetermined. Germline lookup yields CDR1 SGHTA and CDR2 FQGNSA. Trimming left V 1 base short and J 0 bases short, with 7 bases between. CDR3 length: 15 amino acids.

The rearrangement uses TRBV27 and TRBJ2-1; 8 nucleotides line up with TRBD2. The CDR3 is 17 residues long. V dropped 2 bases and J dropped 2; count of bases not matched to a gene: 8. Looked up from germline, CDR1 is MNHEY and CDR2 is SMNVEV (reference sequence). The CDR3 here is CASSLGSGRRAYNEQFF. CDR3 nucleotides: TGTGCCAGCAGTTTAGGGAGCGGGAGACGTGCCTACAATGAGCAGTTCTTC.

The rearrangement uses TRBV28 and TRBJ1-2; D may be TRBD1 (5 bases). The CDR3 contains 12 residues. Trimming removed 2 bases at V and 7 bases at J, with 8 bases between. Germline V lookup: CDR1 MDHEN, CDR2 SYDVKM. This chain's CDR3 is CASSLAGIGYTF. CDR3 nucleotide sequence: TGTGCCAGCAGTTTAGCAGGGATTGGCTACACCTTC.

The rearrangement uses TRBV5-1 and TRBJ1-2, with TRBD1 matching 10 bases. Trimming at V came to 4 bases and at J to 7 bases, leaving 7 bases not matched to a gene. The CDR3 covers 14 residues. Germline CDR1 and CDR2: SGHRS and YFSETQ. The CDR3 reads CASSTGTGVGGYTF. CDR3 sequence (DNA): TGCGCCAGCAGCACCGGGACAGGGGTAGGTGGCTACACCTTC.